The T cell receptor beta chain described here comes from a study of blood T cells in healthy people across ages (dated by TCRdb to the mid-2010s). For the study in its entirety: In model experiments, template switching captured roughly one uniquely barcoded TCR beta cDNA molecule for every two T cells. To track age-related changes in TCR beta repertoire diversity, the study relied on deep sequencing normalized with unique cDNA molecular identifiers. Four age groups were formed from the donors: young (average approximately 17 years), middle-aged (around 41), aged (approximately 60) and long-lived (around 80). For two donors (one aged 18 to 29 and one aged 80 or older), the study analyzed two additional independent replicas of 1 million unique cDNA reads from the same blood draw.

This clonotype was counted a few times. The antigen it recognizes is unknown. No much larger clone is present one base from it, and per-base qualities are unavailable. The CDR3 holds 14 amino acids from the cysteine to the phenylalanine. CDR3 DNA only is kept here, 42 bases in frame from base 1. CDR1 MNHNY and CDR2 SVGAGI are derived from the germline V gene (reference sequence). Beyond this particular receptor, the publication reports: Total diversity estimates from one million sequenced T cells were considered lower bounds and underestimates. As age increased, observed TCR beta diversity per million T cells dropped in a roughly linear way, and a significant reduction was already evident by age around 41. Compared with the aged group, more naive CD4+ T cells, fewer expanded clones and increased TCR diversity were shown by the long-lived group, suggesting age selection. Observed TCR beta diversity correlated strongly with the percentage of naive T cells measured by flow cytometry. Bulk unsorted PBMC profiling prevented conclusive comparison of naive and antigen-experienced compartments. Because the CMV infection status of the donors was unknown, age-related changes in expanded clonotypes may potentially have been confounded.

Preparation of the library involved 5' RACE. For sequencing, an Illumina HiSeq 2500 was employed. A second PCR of about 7 to 12 cycles was performed with a sample-barcoded 5' primer and a J-beta primer mix. A unique molecular identifier was introduced onto each TCR beta cDNA molecule by a template-switch 5' adaptor carrying 12 random nucleotides. Each sample yielded at least 3 million CDR3-containing paired-end reads. First-strand cDNA was synthesized from all RNA with the Mint cDNA synthesis kit, primed by a TRBC-specific oligonucleotide. Following uracil-DNA glycosylase treatment, all cDNA underwent a first 18-cycle PCR with the universal primers M1SS and BC2_uni_R. The paper's data handling went like this. Each sample was normalized by randomly selecting 1 million high-quality reads, each carrying a distinct molecular identifier. Instead of being binned into consensus sequences, reads with shared molecular identifiers were discarded. MiTCR, set to a Q25 quality threshold and the strictest error-elimination algorithm, was used for CDR3 identification, clonotype clustering and error correction. Lower-bound total TCR beta diversity was estimated with a nonparametric unseen species model using Euler transformation. The public reads were quality trimmed at Q25 with fastp and then assembled into clones with MiXCR by TCRdb, keeping productive beta chains. Rows merge per CDR3 protein into single entries with the most common DNA and genes. For this entry, the V and J calls and clone size follow TCRdb and not the study's own pipeline. The sample contains 750,000 to 950,000 distinct CDR3 sequences, around 24% of them found a single time. Clones ranked in the top ten supply about 3% of the sample.

The roughly 39 donors, aged about 6 to 100 years, were systemically healthy Caucasian individuals from Russia. About 9.1 milliliters of peripheral blood were collected from each donor into EDTA-treated Vacutainer tubes. PBMCs were isolated by Ficoll-Paque density-gradient centrifugation, with at least 6.5 million obtained per sample. Trizol reagent was used to extract total RNA from the PBMCs, yielding at least 5 micrograms per sample. Naive CD45RAhigh/CD27high T cell percentages were measured by flow cytometry on a PBMC aliquot from every donor. These same data were also listed under a study on T cells of mothers and their children. The second study reports: Nine systemically healthy Caucasian individuals, comprising three mothers and their six children, were included as donors. cDNA synthesis used all of the extracted RNA, with 1.5 ug of RNA in each 15 ul reaction. In the second PCR, sample barcodes and 2-4 random nucleotides were introduced via the M1S primer. More than 8 million TCR beta CDR3 reads were obtained from each mother, and some 3.2 million reads were obtained from each child. In both related and unrelated pairs, thymic selection shapes the output of TCR recombination in a similar way, with inherited differences having only a minor effect. Normalized repertoire overlap was always slightly but never significantly higher in related than unrelated mother-child pairs. No persistent microchimeric T cell clones were found, with a detection sensitivity of approximately 94 clones per million clonotypes. To look for features that set related mother-child pairs apart from unrelated individuals, the researchers ran deep NGS to compare the TCR beta repertoires of mothers and children. The mean age was about 40 +/- 4 years for the mothers and about 12 +/- 4 years for the children. After adapter ligation was performed with NEBNext reagents, the libraries were sequenced on an Illumina HiSeq 2000 with 100+100 nt paired-end reads. To prevent cross-contamination, the mother and child libraries were prepared a month apart and were sequenced in separate runs. For each donor, between roughly 500,000 and 2,300,000 distinct TCR beta clonotypes were identified. Naive TCR beta clonotypes were estimated from low-frequency clonotypes matched to each donor's FACS-determined naive share, without sorting.

The V and J genes are TRBV6-6 and TRBJ2-5; the D match is possibly TRBD1 or TRBD2, with 5 bases aligned in each. The assigned J gene may be wrong: the sequence end matches TRBJ2-7 better. This sequence was found in a boy between 5 and 17 years old in good health. Material: blood. This receptor has the CDR3 CASSYGDWGYEQYF. The DNA sequence reads TGTGCCAGCAGTTACGGCGATTGGGGGTACGAGCAGTACTTC.